This is a list of T cell receptor beta chains from one sample in a study of T cell responses to AZD1222 COVID-19 vaccine. Sequencing was performed with immunoSEQ multiplex PCR; in TCRdb, only in-frame clones are kept and a portion is missing. This table has about 150,000 clones, 90% appearing once. Sequencing used peripheral blood, obtained 28 days after the second AZD1222 dose. The receptor set was obtained from an adult who received the AZD1222 COVID-19 vaccine. The CDR3 runs from the conserved cysteine through the conserved F or W. D genes are given only for firm matches. For some rows the clone size is stated as once, few or many, or as a class when expanded; others skip it.

clone_size j_call d_call v_call cdr3_nt cdr3_aa
- TRBJ1-5 - TRBV10-1 TGCGCCAGCAGTGAGGGGGAGAATCAGCCCCAGCATTTT CASSEGENQPQHF
- TRBJ1-1 - TRBV28 TGTGCCAGCAGTCATCAATACGGCGCCACTGAAGCTTTCTTT CASSHQYGATEAFF
- TRBJ2-6 - TRBV12-3/TRBV12-4 TGTGCCGTTGGCCACTCTGGGGCCAACGTCCTGACTTTC CAVGHSGANVLTF
- TRBJ2-1 - TRBV28 TGTGCCAGCGGGGTTCAGGGATTCCTCCGTGAGCAGTTCTTC CASGVQGFLREQFF
- TRBJ2-1 TRBD2 TRBV5-1 TGCGCCAGCAGCAGGGACCCTAGCGGGGGTTACAATGAGCAGTTCTTC CASSRDPSGGYNEQFF
once TRBJ1-1 - TRBV28 TGTGCCAGCAGTTTTAACCCGGGGAACACTGAAGCTTTCTTT CASSFNPGNTEAFF
- TRBJ1-1 - TRBV28 TGTGCCAGCAGCCGCGAGATGAACACTGAAGCTTTCTTT CASSREMNTEAFF
- TRBJ1-2 - TRBV2 TGTGCCAGCAGTGAAGCGCTTCGGGGTACTGCTGGCTACACCTTC CASSEALRGTAGYTF
few TRBJ1-6 - TRBV7-6 TGTGCCAGCAGCTTAGAAGGCGGGGTTAAGACTAATTCACCCCTCCACTTT CASSLEGGVKTNSPLHF
once TRBJ1-4 - TRBV21-1 TGTGCCAGCAGCAAAGGACAGCGAATCGAAAAACTGTTTTTT CASSKGQRIEKLFF
few TRBJ2-7 - TRBV6-5 TGTGCCAGCAGCAAGGGACGGACCTCCTACGAGCAGTACTTC CASSKGRTSYEQYF
- TRBJ2-1 TRBD2 TRBV7-8 TGTGCCAGCAGCTCATGGGGACTAGCGGACTCTAATGAGCAGTTCTTC CASSSWGLADSNEQFF
- TRBJ1-5 TRBD1 TRBV5-1 TGCGCCAGCAGCTTCGGGACAGGGGTAGGTCAGCCCCAGCATTTT CASSFGTGVGQPQHF
- TRBJ1-2 TRBD1 TRBV18 TGTGCCAGCTCACCTTTCGACAGGGGAGTGCTAGCTAACTATGGCTACACCTTC CASSPFDRGVLANYGYTF
once TRBJ1-2 - TRBV15 TGTGCCACCAGTTTTGCTAACTATGGCTACACCTTC CATSFANYGYTF
few TRBJ1-1 - TRBV19 TGTGCCAGTAGTATGAAAAACACTGAAGCTTTCTTT CASSMKNTEAFF
- TRBJ1-1 TRBD1 TRBV25-1 TGTGCCAGCAGTGAATACCGGACAGGGGGGGTCAAGGCTTTCTTT CASSEYRTGGVKAFF
once TRBJ1-5 - TRBV19 TGTGCCAGTAGTATAGATCTGGACAGCGGATATCAGCCCCAGCATTTT CASSIDLDSGYQPQHF
- TRBJ2-6 TRBD1 TRBV7-9 TGTGCCAGCAGGCCCCGGGACAGGGGTAGCGGGGCCAACGTCCTGACTTTC CASRPRDRGSGANVLTF
once TRBJ2-7 TRBD1 TRBV5-6 TGTGCCAGCAGCGTGGGGACAGGGTGGTACGAGCAGTACTTC CASSVGTGWYEQYF
- TRBJ1-5 - TRBV11-2 TGTGCCAGCAGCTTAAGATCGGATCAGCCCCAGCATTTT CASSLRSDQPQHF
- TRBJ2-2 TRBD2 TRBV4-2 TGTGCCAGCAGCCAAGATTGGAGCGGGGGGTTCACCGGGGAGCTGTTTTTT CASSQDWSGGFTGELFF
- TRBJ2-1 TRBD2 TRBV27 TGTGCCAGCAGTTTAAAAGGGGGTCTAGCGGGATCGGGGCAGTTCTTC CASSLKGGLAGSGQFF
- TRBJ1-1 - TRBV6-2/TRBV6-3 TGTGCCAGCAGTTACTCGAGCATTTCCGGACAGCCAGCTTTCTTT CASSYSSISGQPAFF
- TRBJ1-4 - TRBV9 TGTGCCAGCAGTCCAGGACGGCAAATCGAAAAACTGTTTTTT CASSPGRQIEKLFF
- TRBJ2-3 TRBD2 TRBV6-1 TGTGCCAGCAGTGAAGGTGGACTAGCGGCAGATACGCAGTATTTT CASSEGGLAADTQYF
- TRBJ2-1 TRBD2 TRBV24-1 TGTGCCACCAGTGATTTGCGGGGACTAGAGTCGTCCGGATCCTACAATGAGCAGTTCTTC CATSDLRGLESSGSYNEQFF
- TRBJ2-1 - TRBV12-3/TRBV12-4 TGTGCCAGCACCACGGGGGTCAATGAGCAGTTCTTC CASTTGVNEQFF
- TRBJ2-7 - TRBV7-2 TGTGCCAGCAGCTTCAAGACAGTTTTCTCCTACGAGCAGTACTTC CASSFKTVFSYEQYF
- TRBJ2-5 - TRBV6-6 TGTGCCAATCCTCCCCCCGAGGGAGAGACCCAGTACTTC CANPPPEGETQYF
few TRBJ1-4 - TRBV14 TGTGCCAGCAGCCGGAACATACGCCGGGACGGTGAAAAACTGTTTTTT CASSRNIRRDGEKLFF
- TRBJ1-6 - TRBV27 TGTGCCAGCAGGCGGGACACTTTATGGTCACCCCTCCACTTT CASRRDTLWSPLHF
- TRBJ1-5 - TRBV4-1 TGCGCCAGCAGCCAAGAAGTAGTGGGGCTCAATCAGCCCCAGCATTTT CASSQEVVGLNQPQHF
- TRBJ1-3 - TRBV6-5 TGTGCCAGCAGGCTAGAGAACTCTGGAAACACCATATATTTT CASRLENSGNTIYF
- TRBJ2-1 - TRBV28 TGTGCCAGCAAATTTCGGGGGAGGTCCTACAATGAGCAGTTCTTC CASKFRGRSYNEQFF
- TRBJ2-3 - TRBV19 TGTGCCAGTAGACAAGCCACAGATACGCAGTATTTT CASRQATDTQYF
- TRBJ2-4 - TRBV5-1 TGCGCCAGCAGCTTGGTTGCGGACATTCAGTACTTC CASSLVADIQYF
- TRBJ1-2 - TRBV12-3/TRBV12-4 TGTGCCAGCAGTTTAACCGGGTACTATGGCTACACCTTC CASSLTGYYGYTF